This entry features one T cell receptor beta chain sequence. Its matching antigen is unknown. The data stem from a study of cytomegalovirus exposure and HLA in healthy donors. The overall study: The 100 million to 140 million unique TCR beta sequences, from about 179 million T cells, were found by an earlier analysis. Of roughly 400 genotyped donors, around 80% grouped in the Caucasian-associated ancestry cluster.

PCR amplification relied on 60 Vbeta primers (plus 13 Jbeta primers). Original handling: A later analysis counted 65 million to 90 million unique TCR beta chains, some 11 million shared. Using immunoSEQ multiplex PCR, the repertoire was profiled, and TCRdb retains in-frame clones only, with some absent. The DNA gave D and trimming, while V, J and clone size come from that table. The sample records fewer than 250,000 clones, around four fifths being singletons. The germline V gene has CDR1 GTSNPN and CDR2 SVGIG (reference sequence). V dropped 1 base and J dropped 3 bases, with 10 bases sitting between them. The CDR3 runs 14 residues. Study-wide findings and caveats: The study listed roughly 150 cytomegalovirus-associated TCR beta chains.

Sequenced input: PBMCs. The clonotype comes from a woman between 50 and 59 years old in good health and CMV-seropositive. The rearrangement joins TRBV30 to TRBJ1-5, with TRBD1 as a possible D gene (6 bases). The CDR3 region is CAWSGQVINQPQHF. The CDR3 DNA sequence: TGTGCCTGGAGTGGACAGGTAATCAATCAGCCCCAGCATTTT. The complete variable domain, with remaining parts taken from reference TRBV30 and TRBJ1-5, reads SQTIHQWPATLVQPVGSPLSLECTVEGTSNPNLYWYRQAAGRGLQLLFYSVGIGQISSEVPQNLSASRPQDRQFILSSKKLLLSDSGFYLCAWSGQVINQPQHFGDGTRLSIL.